This is a list of T cell receptor beta chains from one sample in a study of beta chain features in type 1 diabetes. TCRdb keeps only in-frame clones here, not all; method: immunoSEQ multiplex PCR. The table lists 250,000 to 350,000 clones, about 13% of them singletons. Material: naive CD4+ T cells from blood. Receptors originate from a man between 25 and 39 years old with type 1 diabetes. CDR3s include the opening cysteine and the closing phenylalanine or tryptophan. D genes are given only for firm matches. Clone sizes are given selectively: once, few, many, or a class where the clone is expanded.

D: TRBD1
J: TRBJ2-2
size: -
V: TRBV5-6
CDR3: CASSLPGQGRTGELFF
DNA: TGTGCCAGCAGCTTACCGGGACAGGGAAGGACCGGGGAGCTGTTTTTT

D: -
J: TRBJ1-5
size: few
V: TRBV25-1
CDR3: CASSRLDSNQPQHF
DNA: TGTGCCAGCAGTAGACTAGATAGCAATCAGCCCCAGCATTTT

D: TRBD1
J: TRBJ1-5
size: few
V: TRBV2
CDR3: CASSERGGRYDQPQHF
DNA: TGTGCCAGCAGTGAACGAGGGGGCCGCTACGATCAGCCCCAGCATTTT

D: TRBD2
J: TRBJ2-1
size: few
V: TRBV7-2
CDR3: CASSLVLAGEEEQFF
DNA: TGTGCCAGCAGCTTAGTACTAGCGGGAGAGGAAGAGCAGTTCTTC

D: -
J: TRBJ2-2
size: few
V: TRBV7-8
CDR3: CASSSLGTGELFF
DNA: TGTGCCAGCAGCTCCCTAGGCACCGGGGAGCTGTTTTTT

D: -
J: TRBJ2-7
size: -
V: TRBV28
CDR3: CASRPSGTSYEQYF
DNA: TGTGCCAGCAGACCTTCCGGGACATCCTACGAGCAGTACTTC

D: TRBD1
J: TRBJ2-4
size: -
V: TRBV5-4
CDR3: CASSRWDRLANIQYF
DNA: TGTGCCAGCAGCCGCTGGGACAGGTTAGCAAACATTCAGTACTTC

D: -
J: TRBJ2-1
size: -
V: TRBV7-2
CDR3: CASSQLQGEGEQFF
DNA: TGTGCCAGCAGCCAACTACAAGGGGAAGGGGAGCAGTTCTTC

D: TRBD2
J: TRBJ2-7
size: few
V: TRBV10-3
CDR3: CAISEWLAGVAYEQYF
DNA: TGTGCCATCAGTGAGTGGTTAGCGGGAGTGGCCTACGAGCAGTACTTC

D: -
J: TRBJ2-5
size: few
V: TRBV7-3
CDR3: CASSLTLGRQETQYF
DNA: TGTGCCAGCAGCTTAACGTTGGGCAGACAAGAGACCCAGTACTTC

D: -
J: TRBJ2-3
size: many
V: TRBV7-9
CDR3: CASSLAGGSDTQYF
DNA: TGTGCCAGCAGCTTAGCGGGAGGCTCAGATACGCAGTATTTT

D: -
J: TRBJ2-7
size: few
V: TRBV7-9
CDR3: CASSFRGDSYEQYF
DNA: TGTGCCAGCAGCTTCAGGGGGGACTCCTACGAGCAGTACTTC

D: -
J: TRBJ1-5
size: few
V: TRBV30
CDR3: CAWNGGFGQPQHF
DNA: TGTGCCTGGAACGGGGGTTTCGGCCAGCCCCAGCATTTT